In this sample, the clone carrying this T cell receptor beta chain turned up many times. The data belong to a study of identical twins. Healthy Caucasians made up all donors. The length of the CDR3 is 13 residues. Germline loops: CDR1 MDHEN, CDR2 SYDVKM. The V segment lost 7 bases and the J segment 3 bases; nucleotides outside the gene matches: 2. A template switching step contributed a universal primer site, while unique molecular identifiers were present in the cDNA. Via MiXCR, TCRdb re-called the 5' RACE reads, giving one row per CDR3 protein. Here the sample spans 550,000 to 700,000 distinct CDR3 sequences, approximately 10% being singletons. These data also formed part of another study, on yellow fever vaccine responses in identical twins. As reported in that work: Twins' vaccine T cell response reportedly seemed partly convergent, partly personalized.

The sequence was obtained from a woman under 30 in good health. The sample comprised PBMCs. The chain has TRBV28 and TRBJ2-3; TRBD1 aligns across 9 bases. CDR3 loop: CASMGQGTDTQYF. DNA for the CDR3: TGTGCCAGCATGGGACAGGGAACAGATACGCAGTATTTT.